This T cell receptor (beta chain) is drawn from a study of T cells after yellow fever vaccination. Notes on this clonotype: Its target is unknown.

The study's findings and limits: Bulk-population clonotypes that are abundant could appear as contaminants in FACS-sorted repertoires. Subsequent booster samples again held most clones from primary vaccination (roughly 96% CD4, over 80% CD8).

TCRdb re-analysed the 5' RACE reads in MiXCR, keeping a single row per CDR3 protein. The profile covers some 250,000 distinct CDR3 sequences, with less than 9% appearing a single time and roughly 0.86% taken by the ten largest. With 3 bases removed from V and 1 base from J, the gap between germline ends came to 17 bases. Germline loops: CDR1 DFQATT, CDR2 SNEGSKA (reference sequence). This CDR3 has 16 residues. Source: CD4+ T cells sorted from PBMCs, taken 15 days after the yellow fever booster vaccination. The clonotype originates from a man younger than 45 who received the YFV17D yellow fever vaccine. The V call is TRBV20-1, the J call TRBJ2-3; D remains unclear. The chain's CDR3 is CSASAIPSGGTDTQYF. CDR3 DNA: TGCAGTGCTAGCGCCATACCATCTGGGGGCACAGATACGCAGTATTTT.